This T cell receptor (beta chain) is drawn from a study of identical twins. This clonotype has a count of ten or more. As yet, its antigen is unknown. Findings and limits, study-wide: Cord blood beta clonotypes present at high abundance carried fewer insertions; no such pattern appeared in memory repertoires. Models predicted too little out-of-frame TCR alpha sharing in monozygotic twins.

A universal primer site was incorporated via template switching, and the cDNA contained unique molecular identifiers. TCRdb called the 5' RACE reads again in MiXCR, with one record for every CDR3 protein. The sample holds about 530,000 distinct CDR3 sequences, around 15% seen once. There are 15 residues in the CDR3. Germline V gene data show CDR1 as MGHRA and CDR2 as YSYEKL. Deletions cut 1 base from V and 0 bases from J, with 7 bases between. The sample was also reused in another study, on yellow fever vaccine responses in identical twins. In that study: Convergence reportedly seemed to mark part of the twins' vaccine T cell response, with personalization marking the rest.

This TCR was recovered from a woman between 18 and 29 years old in good health. Sequencing was performed on CD4+ T cells sorted from blood. The V gene is TRBV4-1, the J gene TRBJ2-1; D uncertain. CDR3 in DNA: TGCGCCAGCAGCCAAGGGCTACTCTCCTACAATGAGCAGTTCTTC. This translates into CASSQGLLSYNEQFF.